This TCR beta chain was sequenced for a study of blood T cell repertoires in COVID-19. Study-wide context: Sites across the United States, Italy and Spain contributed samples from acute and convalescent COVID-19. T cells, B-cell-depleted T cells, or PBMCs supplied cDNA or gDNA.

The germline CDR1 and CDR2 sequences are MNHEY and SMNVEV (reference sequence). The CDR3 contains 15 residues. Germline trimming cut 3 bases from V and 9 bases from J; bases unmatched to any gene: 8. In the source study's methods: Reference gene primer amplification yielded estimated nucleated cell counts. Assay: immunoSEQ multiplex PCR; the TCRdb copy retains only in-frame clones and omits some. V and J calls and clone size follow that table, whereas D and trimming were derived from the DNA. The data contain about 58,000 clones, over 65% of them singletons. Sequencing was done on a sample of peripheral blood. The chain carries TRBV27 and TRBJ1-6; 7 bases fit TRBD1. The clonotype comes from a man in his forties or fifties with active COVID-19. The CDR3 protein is CASSLGTVGGSPLHF. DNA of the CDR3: TGTGCCAGCAGTTTGGGGACAGTGGGAGGTTCACCCCTCCACTTT.